This TCR beta chain came from a study of human T cells and chemical hapten exposure. Trimming left V 6 bases short and J 6 bases short, with 5 bases between. The CDR3 covers 11 residues. Time point noted: pre-sensitization, week 0. Sample treatment: therapeutic diphenylcyclopropenone sensitization with weekly scalp DPC. TCRdb reprocessed the RACE reads with MiXCR, giving one entry per CDR3 protein. This sample has over 300,000 distinct CDR3 sequences, with roughly 5.3% found just once. This clonotype was found many times. The sequence derives from a woman in her forties or fifties with alopecia areata. Some clones in this sample may be carry-over from other donors' samples. The chain recombines TRBV12-3 or TRBV12-4 with TRBJ2-2; D gene uncertain. Sequenced material: whole blood, taken in connection with sensitization to the hapten diphenylcyclopropenone (DPC). The CDR3, as DNA: TGTGCCAGCAGCCCCCCCGGGGAGCTGTTTTTT. Encoded protein: CASSPPGELFF.